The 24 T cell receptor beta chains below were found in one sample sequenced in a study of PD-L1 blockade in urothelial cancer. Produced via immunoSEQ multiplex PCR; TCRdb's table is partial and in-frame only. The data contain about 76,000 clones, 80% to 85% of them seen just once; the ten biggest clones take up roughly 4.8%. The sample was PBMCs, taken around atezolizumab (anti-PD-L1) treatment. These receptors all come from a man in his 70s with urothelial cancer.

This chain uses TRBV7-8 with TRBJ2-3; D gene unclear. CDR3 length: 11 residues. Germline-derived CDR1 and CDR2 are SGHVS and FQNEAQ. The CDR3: CAVTSGDTQYF. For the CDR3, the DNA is TGTGCAGTCACTTCAGGAGATACGCAGTATTTT.

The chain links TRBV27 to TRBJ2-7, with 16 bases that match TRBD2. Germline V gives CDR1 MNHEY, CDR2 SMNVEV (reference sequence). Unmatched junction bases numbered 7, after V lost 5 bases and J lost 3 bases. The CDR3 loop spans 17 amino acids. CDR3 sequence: CASSPGLAGGTHYEQYF. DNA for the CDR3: TGTGCCAGCAGTCCGGGACTAGCGGGAGGGACCCACTACGAGCAGTACTTC.

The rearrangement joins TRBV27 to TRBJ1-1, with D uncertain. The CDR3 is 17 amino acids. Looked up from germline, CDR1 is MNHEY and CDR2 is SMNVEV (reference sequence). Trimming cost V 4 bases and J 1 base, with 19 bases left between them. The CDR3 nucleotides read TGTGCCAGCAGTTCGTACCAGACTTTGGCCCCGAACACTGAAGCTTTCTTT. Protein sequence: CASSSYQTLAPNTEAFF.

The CDR3 sequence: CASSIAGIVRANVLTF. In nucleotides, the CDR3 is TGTGCCAGTAGTATTGCAGGTATTGTAAGGGCCAACGTCCTGACTTTC. The chain links TRBV19 to TRBJ2-6; unclear D gene. The CDR3 runs to 16 residues. V was pared by 3 bases and J by 5 bases, with 14 bases between. The germline V gene encodes CDR1 LNHDA and CDR2 SQIVND (reference sequence).

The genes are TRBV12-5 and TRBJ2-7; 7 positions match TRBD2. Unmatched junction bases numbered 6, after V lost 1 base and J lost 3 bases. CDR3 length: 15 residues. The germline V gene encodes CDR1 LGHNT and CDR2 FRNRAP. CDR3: CASGLGRGGVYEQYF. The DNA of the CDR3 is TGTGCTAGTGGTTTGGGCCGGGGAGGGGTCTACGAGCAGTACTTC.

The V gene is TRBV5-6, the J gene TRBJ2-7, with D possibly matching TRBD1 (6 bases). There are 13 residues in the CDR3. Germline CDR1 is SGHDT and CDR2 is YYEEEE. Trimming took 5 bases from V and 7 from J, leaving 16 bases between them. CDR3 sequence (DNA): TGTGCCAGCAGTTACGGACTTAGGGGGGAGCAGTACTTC. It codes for CASSYGLRGEQYF.

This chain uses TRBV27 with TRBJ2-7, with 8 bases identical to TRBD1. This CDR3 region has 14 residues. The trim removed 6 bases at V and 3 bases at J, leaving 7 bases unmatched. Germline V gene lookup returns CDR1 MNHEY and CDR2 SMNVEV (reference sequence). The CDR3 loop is CASSRDRGFYEQYF. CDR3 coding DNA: TGTGCCAGCAGCCGTGACAGGGGATTCTACGAGCAGTACTTC.

CDR3 nucleotides: TGTGCCTGGAAAGGAGATTTCTCTGGAAACACCATATATTTT. Its protein is CAWKGDFSGNTIYF. V and J are TRBV30 and TRBJ1-3; D gene uncertain. There are 14 residues in the CDR3. CDR1 is GTSNPN, CDR2 SVGIG, per germline (reference sequence). The germline V and J ends were trimmed by 4 bases and 0 bases, with 10 bases remaining between them.

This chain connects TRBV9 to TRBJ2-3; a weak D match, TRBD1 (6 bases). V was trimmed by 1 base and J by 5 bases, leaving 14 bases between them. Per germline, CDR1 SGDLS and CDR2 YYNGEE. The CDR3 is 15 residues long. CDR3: CASSVQQGFIDTQYF. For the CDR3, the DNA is TGTGCCAGCAGCGTACAACAGGGTTTCATAGATACGCAGTATTTT. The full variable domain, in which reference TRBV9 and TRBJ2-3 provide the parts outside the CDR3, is DSGVTQTPKHLITATGQRVTLRCSPRSGDLSVYWYQQSLDQGLQFLIQYYNGEERAKGNILERFSAQQFPDLHSELNLSSLELGDSALYFCASSVQQGFIDTQYFGPGTRLTVL.

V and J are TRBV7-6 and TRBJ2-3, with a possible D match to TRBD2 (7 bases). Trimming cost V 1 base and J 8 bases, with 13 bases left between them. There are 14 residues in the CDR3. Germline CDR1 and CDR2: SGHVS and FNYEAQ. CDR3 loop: CASSLGGGAGTQYF. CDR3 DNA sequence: TGTGCCAGCAGCTTAGGAGGGGGGGCGGGTACGCAGTATTTT.

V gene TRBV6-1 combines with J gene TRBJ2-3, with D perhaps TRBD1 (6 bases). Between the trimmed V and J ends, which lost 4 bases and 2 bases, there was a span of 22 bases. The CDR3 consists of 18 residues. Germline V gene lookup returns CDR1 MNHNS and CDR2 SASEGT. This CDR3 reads CASSGTAHWTALTDTQYF. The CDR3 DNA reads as TGTGCCAGCAGTGGGACCGCTCACTGGACAGCCCTCACAGATACGCAGTATTTT.

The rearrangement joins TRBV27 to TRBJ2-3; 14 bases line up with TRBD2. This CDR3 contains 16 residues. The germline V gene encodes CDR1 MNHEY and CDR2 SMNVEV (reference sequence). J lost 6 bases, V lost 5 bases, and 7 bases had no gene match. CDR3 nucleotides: TGTGCCAGCAGTCTCCTAGGGACTAGCGGGAGTGATACGCAGTATTTT. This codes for CASSLLGTSGSDTQYF.

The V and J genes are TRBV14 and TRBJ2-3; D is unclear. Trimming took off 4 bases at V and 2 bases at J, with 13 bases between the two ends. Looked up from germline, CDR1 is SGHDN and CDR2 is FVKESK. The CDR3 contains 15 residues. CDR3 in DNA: TGTGCCAGCAGCCGAATTGTGACTTCCACAGATACGCAGTATTTT. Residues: CASSRIVTSTDTQYF.

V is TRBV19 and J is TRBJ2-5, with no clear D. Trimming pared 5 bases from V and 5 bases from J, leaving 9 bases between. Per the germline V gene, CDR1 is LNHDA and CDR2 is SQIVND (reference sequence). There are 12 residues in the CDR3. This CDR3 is CASSRSGETQYF. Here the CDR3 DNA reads TGTGCCAGTAGTCGAAGTGGCGAGACCCAGTACTTC. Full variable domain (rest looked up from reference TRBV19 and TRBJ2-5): DGGITQSPKYLFRKEGQNVTLSCEQNLNHDAMYWYRQDPGQGLRLIYYSQIVNDFQKGDIAEGYSVSREKKESFPLTVTSAQKNPTAFYLCASSRSGETQYFGPGTRLLVL.

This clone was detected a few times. DNA for the CDR3: TGTGCCAGCAGCCTAACTTACCGACAACTAGTGAACACTGAAGCTTTCTTT. Amino acid sequence: CASSLTYRQLVNTEAFF. The V and J genes are TRBV7-8 and TRBJ1-1, with D uncertain. V lost 5 bases to trimming and J lost 0 bases, with 19 bases between them. Germline loops: CDR1 SGHVS, CDR2 FQNEAQ. The CDR3 extends over 17 amino acids.

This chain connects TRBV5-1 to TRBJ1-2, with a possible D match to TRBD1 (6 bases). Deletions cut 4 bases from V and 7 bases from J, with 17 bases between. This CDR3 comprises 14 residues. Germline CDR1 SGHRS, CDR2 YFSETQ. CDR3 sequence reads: CASSLQRGSGGYTF. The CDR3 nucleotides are TGCGCCAGCAGCCTTCAAAGGGGGAGTGGTGGCTACACCTTC.

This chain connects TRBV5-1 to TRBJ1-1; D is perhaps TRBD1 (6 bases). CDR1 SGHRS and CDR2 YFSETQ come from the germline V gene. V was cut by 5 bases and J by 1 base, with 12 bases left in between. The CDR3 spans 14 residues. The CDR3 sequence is CASRIGQQNTEAFF. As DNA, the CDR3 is TGCGCCAGCAGAATCGGACAGCAGAACACTGAAGCTTTCTTT.

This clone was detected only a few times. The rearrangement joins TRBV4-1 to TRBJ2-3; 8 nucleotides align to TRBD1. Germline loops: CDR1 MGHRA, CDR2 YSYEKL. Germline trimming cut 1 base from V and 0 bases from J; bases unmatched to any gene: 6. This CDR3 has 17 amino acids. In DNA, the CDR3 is TGCGCCAGCAGCCAAGGGCCGACAGGGGCTAGCACAGATACGCAGTATTTT. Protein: CASSQGPTGASTDTQYF.

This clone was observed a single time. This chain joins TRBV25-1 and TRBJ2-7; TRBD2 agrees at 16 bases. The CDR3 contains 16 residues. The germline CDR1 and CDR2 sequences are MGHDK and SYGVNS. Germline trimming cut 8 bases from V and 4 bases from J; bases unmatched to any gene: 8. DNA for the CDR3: TGTGCCAGCTGGGGACTAGCGGGAGGGAATGGGTACGAGCAGTACTTC. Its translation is CASWGLAGGNGYEQYF.

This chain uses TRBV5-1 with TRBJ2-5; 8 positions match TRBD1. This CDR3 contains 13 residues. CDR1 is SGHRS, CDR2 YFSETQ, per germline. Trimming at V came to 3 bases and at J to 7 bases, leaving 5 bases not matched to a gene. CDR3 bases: TGCGCCAGCAGCTCGGACAGGGCGGGGACCCAGTACTTC. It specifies CASSSDRAGTQYF.

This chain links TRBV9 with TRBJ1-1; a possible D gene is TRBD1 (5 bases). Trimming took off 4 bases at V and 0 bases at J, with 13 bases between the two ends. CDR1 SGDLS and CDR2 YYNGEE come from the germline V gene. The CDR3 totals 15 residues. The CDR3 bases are TGTGCCAGCAGCCCCTACCGGGACTTGAACACTGAAGCTTTCTTT. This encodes CASSPYRDLNTEAFF.

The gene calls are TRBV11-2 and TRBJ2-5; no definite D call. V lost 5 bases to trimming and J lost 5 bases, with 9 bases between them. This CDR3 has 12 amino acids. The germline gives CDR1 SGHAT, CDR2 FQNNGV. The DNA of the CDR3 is TGTGCCAGCAGCACCCTTCGGGAGACCCAGTACTTC. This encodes CASSTLRETQYF.

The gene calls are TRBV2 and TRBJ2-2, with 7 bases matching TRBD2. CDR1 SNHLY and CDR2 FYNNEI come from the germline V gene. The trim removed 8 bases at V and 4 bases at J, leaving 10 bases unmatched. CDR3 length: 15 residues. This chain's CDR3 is CASRPGTGGTGELFF. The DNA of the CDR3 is TGTGCCAGCCGCCCCGGGACGGGAGGCACCGGGGAGCTGTTTTTT.

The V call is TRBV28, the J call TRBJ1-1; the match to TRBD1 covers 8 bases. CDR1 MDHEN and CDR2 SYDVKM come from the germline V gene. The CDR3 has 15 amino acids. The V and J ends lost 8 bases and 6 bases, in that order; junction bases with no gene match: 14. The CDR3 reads CASSSLRTGIAEAFF. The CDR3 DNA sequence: TGTGCCAGCTCAAGTTTGAGGACAGGGATCGCTGAAGCTTTCTTT. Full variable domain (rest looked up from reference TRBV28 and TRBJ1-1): DVKVTQSSRYLVKRTGEKVFLECVQDMDHENMFWYRQDPGLGLRLIYFSYDVKMKEKGDIPEGYSVSREKKERFSLILESASTNQTSMYLCASSSLRTGIAEAFFGQGTRLTVV.